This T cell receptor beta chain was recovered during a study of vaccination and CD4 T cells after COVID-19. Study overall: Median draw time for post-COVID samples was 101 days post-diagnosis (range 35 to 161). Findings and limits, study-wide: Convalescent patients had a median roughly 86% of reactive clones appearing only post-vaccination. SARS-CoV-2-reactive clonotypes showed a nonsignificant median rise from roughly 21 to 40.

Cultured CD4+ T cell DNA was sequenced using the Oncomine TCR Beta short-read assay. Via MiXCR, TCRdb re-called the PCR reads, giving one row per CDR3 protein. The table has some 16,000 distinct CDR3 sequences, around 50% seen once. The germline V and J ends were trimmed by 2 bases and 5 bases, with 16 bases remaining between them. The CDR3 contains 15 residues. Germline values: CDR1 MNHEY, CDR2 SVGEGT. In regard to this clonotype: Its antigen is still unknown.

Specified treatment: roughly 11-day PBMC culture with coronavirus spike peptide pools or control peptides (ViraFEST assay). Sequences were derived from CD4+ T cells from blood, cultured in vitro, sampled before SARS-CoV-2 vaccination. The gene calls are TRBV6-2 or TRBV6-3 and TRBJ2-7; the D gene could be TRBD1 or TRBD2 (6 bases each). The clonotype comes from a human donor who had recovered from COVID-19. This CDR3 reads CASSYIGQRTNEQYF. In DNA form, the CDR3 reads TGTGCCAGCAGTTACATCGGACAGAGGACTAACGAGCAGTACTTC.